This paragraph covers one TCR beta chain sequence. Its target is unknown. Sequencing used immunoSEQ v3.0 at survey level. Sequencing used immunoSEQ multiplex PCR; TCRdb keeps in-frame clones, though not all of them. In the table there are tens of thousands of clones, 70% to 90% of which are singletons. The data were obtained in a study of long-term antiretroviral therapy in people with HIV. Whole-study findings and limits: Blood was collected between the mid-2000s and the late 2010s, possibly under older ART regimens. Dominant in the repertoire at all time points were clones expanded before ART. The study found narrower CDR3 length ranges in HIV repertoires than in controls.

The V gene's germline CDR1 is MNHNS and CDR2 SASEGT. The J segment lost 1 base and the V segment lost 7 bases, leaving 2 bases of the junction unmatched. This CDR3 region has 13 residues. Specimen: unsorted PBMCs, collected 1.3 years after starting antiretroviral therapy. This sequence originates from a man aged 55 to 70 with HIV. The chain joins TRBV6-1 to TRBJ2-3; 7 bases align to TRBD2. CDR3 DNA: TGTGCCAGCACCCTAGCGGGCACAGATACGCAGTATTTT. Translating gives CASTLAGTDTQYF.